This is a list of T cell receptor beta chains from one sample in a study of blood T cell repertoires in COVID-19. Only in-frame clones appear in the TCRdb table, and some are missing; sequencing was by immunoSEQ multiplex PCR. This sample yields 150,000 to 250,000 clones, of which more than 75% are seen a single time; 5.5% to 7% belongs to the top ten. Sequencing was carried out using peripheral blood. These receptors came from a woman aged 40 to 55 with COVID-19, enrolled during active disease. The CDR3 runs from the conserved cysteine through the conserved F or W. A D gene is named only where the DNA matches it firmly. Clone sizes are given selectively: once, few, many, or a class where the clone is expanded.

NA	TRBV4-3	TRBJ1-4	NA	CASSQGRGGEKLFF	TGCGCCAGCAGCCAAGGCAGGGGTGGTGAAAAACTGTTTTTT
NA	TRBV13	TRBJ1-5	NA	CASSLRQHNQPQHF	TGTGCCAGCAGCTTACGACAGCACAATCAGCCCCAGCATTTT
NA	TRBV30	TRBJ1-1	NA	CAWTGTGNTEAFF	TGTGCCTGGACCGGGACTGGGAACACTGAAGCTTTCTTT
NA	TRBV6-2/TRBV6-3	TRBJ1-4	NA	CASSYLGGGGGKLFF	TGTGCCAGCAGTTACTTGGGTGGGGGGGGAGGAAAACTGTTTTTT
NA	TRBV30	TRBJ1-1	TRBD1	CAWGTGLGPTEAFF	TGTGCCTGGGGGACAGGGCTCGGACCCACTGAAGCTTTCTTT
NA	TRBV6-5	TRBJ1-3	NA	CASSYSGASSGNTIYF	TGTGCCAGCAGTTACTCGGGGGCAAGCTCTGGAAACACCATATATTTT
NA	TRBV14	TRBJ1-2	TRBD1	CASSHAGGQGKWGYTF	TGTGCCAGCAGCCACGCGGGAGGACAGGGGAAATGGGGCTACACCTTC
few	TRBV19	TRBJ1-2	NA	CASSNRDYGYTF	TGTGCCAGTAGTAACAGGGACTATGGCTACACCTTC
once	TRBV3-1/TRBV3-2	TRBJ1-4	NA	CASSQGPEHYFFEKLFF	TGTGCCAGCAGCCAAGGACCTGAGCACTACTTTTTCGAAAAACTGTTTTTT
NA	TRBV25-1	TRBJ1-2	NA	CASSEIPSCYTF	TGTGCCAGCAGTGAAATCCCTTCGTGTTACACCTTC
NA	TRBV5-4	TRBJ1-2	TRBD1	CASSGWESRDRGKRDGYTF	TGTGCCAGCAGCGGATGGGAATCTCGGGACAGGGGTAAACGTGATGGCTACACCTTC
NA	TRBV4-3	TRBJ1-5	NA	CASSQDFGNQPQHF	TGCGCCAGCAGCCAAGATTTCGGCAATCAGCCCCAGCATTTT
NA	TRBV5-1	TRBJ2-7	NA	CASSLGEALSYEQYF	TGCGCCAGCAGCTTGGGAGAAGCGTTATCCTACGAGCAGTACTTC
NA	TRBV5-8	TRBJ2-4	TRBD1	CASSAGGARNIQYF	TGTGCCAGCAGCGCAGGGGGCGCGAGAAACATTCAGTACTTC
NA	TRBV3-1/TRBV3-2	TRBJ1-1	NA	CASSLQGVGTEAFF	TGTGCCAGCAGCCTACAGGGAGTCGGCACTGAAGCTTTCTTT
NA	TRBV14	TRBJ2-7	NA	CASSQDLASYEQYF	TGTGCCAGCAGCCAAGATCTCGCCAGCTACGAGCAGTACTTC
NA	TRBV18	TRBJ2-3	NA	CASSLYRVGTDTQYF	TGTGCCAGCTCACTATACAGGGTAGGCACAGATACGCAGTATTTT
NA	TRBV7-2	TRBJ2-5	NA	CASSLGLASYQETQYF	TGTGCCAGCAGCTTAGGTCTAGCGTCGTACCAAGAGACCCAGTACTTC
NA	TRBV7-9	TRBJ2-7	TRBD2	CASTPSGGYEQYF	TGTGCCAGCACTCCTAGCGGGGGCTACGAGCAGTACTTC
once	TRBV3-1/TRBV3-2	TRBJ1-4	TRBD1	CASSQDRTGNEKLFF	TGTGCCAGCAGCCAAGATCGGACAGGGAATGAAAAACTGTTTTTT
NA	TRBV2	TRBJ2-1	TRBD1	CASSEVGGRWNEQFF	TGTGCCAGCAGTGAGGTAGGGGGCCGATGGAATGAGCAGTTCTTC
NA	TRBV28	TRBJ1-1	TRBD1	CASSLGDRLNTEAFF	TGTGCCAGCAGTTTAGGGGACAGGCTGAACACTGAAGCTTTCTTT
few	TRBV2	TRBJ2-4	TRBD1	CASRTSTGQNIQYF	TGTGCCAGCCGGACCTCGACAGGGCAAAACATTCAGTACTTC
NA	TRBV30	TRBJ1-2	NA	CAFGWQGTYGYTF	TGTGCCTTTGGTTGGCAGGGTACCTATGGCTACACCTTC
NA	TRBV5-4	TRBJ2-1	NA	CASSIEWGERAYNEQFF	TGTGCCAGCAGCATAGAGTGGGGGGAGCGGGCGTACAATGAGCAGTTCTTC
many	TRBV30	TRBJ1-5	NA	CAWRVPPRPQHF	TGTGCCTGGAGGGTCCCTCCGAGACCCCAGCATTTT
NA	TRBV6-5	TRBJ1-1	NA	CASRYRQNMNTEAFF	TGTGCCAGCAGATACCGACAGAACATGAACACTGAAGCTTTCTTT
NA	TRBV4-1	TRBJ1-3	TRBD1	CASSQSFRDSSVSGNTIYF	TGCGCCAGCAGCCAGTCATTCCGGGACAGCTCCGTCTCTGGAAACACCATATATTTT
NA	TRBV2	TRBJ1-4	NA	CASSVQGSDEKLFF	TGTGCCAGCAGCGTACAGGGTTCTGATGAAAAACTGTTTTTT
NA	TRBV19	TRBJ1-2	TRBD1	CASSIAGGQDGYTF	TGTGCCAGTAGTATAGCAGGGGGTCAGGATGGCTACACCTTC
once	TRBV5-4	TRBJ2-1	NA	CASSGDWLNEQFF	TGTGCCAGCAGCGGCGACTGGCTCAACGAGCAGTTCTTC
NA	TRBV7-9	TRBJ1-1	NA	CASSFAEEAFF	TGTGCCAGCAGCTTTGCAGAAGAAGCTTTCTTT
NA	TRBV7-8	TRBJ1-1	NA	CASGGAGGMNTEAFF	TGTGCCAGTGGGGGCGCGGGGGGGATGAACACTGAAGCTTTCTTT
NA	TRBV5-1	TRBJ2-7	NA	CASRREAGGNEQYF	TGCGCCAGCAGACGGGAGGCAGGGGGCAACGAGCAGTACTTC
once	TRBV2	TRBJ1-3	NA	CASTTGGNPGNTIYF	TGTGCCAGCACCACGGGGGGGAACCCTGGAAACACCATATATTTT
NA	TRBV5-1	TRBJ2-7	TRBD2	CASSLGLAGGFYEQYF	TGCGCCAGCAGCCTCGGACTAGCGGGGGGCTTCTACGAGCAGTACTTC
NA	TRBV3-1/TRBV3-2	TRBJ2-3	NA	CASSQEALATDTQYF	TGTGCCAGCAGCCAAGAGGCGCTAGCCACAGATACGCAGTATTTT
few	TRBV3-1/TRBV3-2	TRBJ2-1	TRBD2	CASSPLAGGLSAEQFF	TGTGCCAGCAGCCCCCTAGCGGGGGGGCTTTCGGCTGAGCAGTTCTTC
NA	TRBV5-1	TRBJ2-2	TRBD2	CASSLALAGVTGELFF	TGCGCCAGCAGCTTGGCGTTAGCGGGGGTCACCGGGGAGCTGTTTTTT
NA	TRBV5-1	TRBJ1-5	TRBD1	CASSLGTGNQPQHF	TGCGCCAGCAGCTTGGGGACAGGTAATCAGCCCCAGCATTTT
NA	TRBV18	TRBJ2-2	TRBD2	CASSPPTSGSRTGELFF	TGTGCCAGCTCGCCTCCGACTAGCGGGAGTAGGACCGGGGAGCTGTTTTTT
NA	TRBV12-5	TRBJ2-5	NA	CASGLVEKTQYF	TGTGCTAGTGGTTTGGTAGAGAAGACCCAGTACTTC
few	TRBV11-1	TRBJ2-5	NA	CASRADRTKETQYF	TGTGCCAGCAGAGCCGACAGGACGAAAGAGACCCAGTACTTC
NA	TRBV3-1/TRBV3-2	TRBJ2-3	TRBD2	CASSQTSGGDTQYF	TGTGCCAGCAGCCAGACTAGCGGGGGAGATACGCAGTATTTT
NA	TRBV18	TRBJ1-5	TRBD1	CASSSRGQGNQPQHF	TGTGCCAGCTCATCCCGGGGACAGGGGAATCAGCCCCAGCATTTT
NA	TRBV18	TRBJ2-2	NA	CASSPPSVYGGELFF	TGTGCCAGCTCACCCCCTTCTGTCTACGGCGGGGAGCTGTTTTTT
NA	TRBV7-7	TRBJ2-7	NA	CASSSDRGNEQYF	TGTGCCAGCAGCTCGGACCGAGGGAACGAGCAGTACTTC
once	TRBV20-1	TRBJ2-3	NA	CSASRRAGTDTQYF	TGCAGTGCTAGTAGGCGGGCAGGCACAGATACGCAGTATTTT
few	TRBV18	TRBJ1-4	TRBD1	CASSPPIQQGAGEKLFF	TGTGCCAGCTCACCACCTATTCAACAGGGGGCGGGCGAAAAACTGTTTTTT
NA	TRBV11-3	TRBJ2-2	TRBD1	CASSSGQASTGELFF	TGTGCCAGCAGCTCGGGACAGGCGAGCACCGGGGAGCTGTTTTTT
NA	TRBV4-1	TRBJ1-4	NA	CASSQDPRRGNEKLFF	TGCGCCAGCAGCCAAGATCCCCGACGGGGTAATGAAAAACTGTTTTTT